This TCR beta chain was identified during a study of beta chain features in type 1 diabetes. What was sequenced were expressed TCRB transcripts, since all of the isolated RNA had been reverse transcribed. It was found that naive, central memory and regulatory T cell samples averaged approximately 3.6 million reads. The table came from immunoSEQ multiplex PCR; TCRdb's copy has only in-frame clones and leaves some out. The data contain about 710,000 clones, over 12% of them singletons. Over 95% purity was reached by all sorted populations. Trimming left V 3 bases short and J 4 bases short, with 19 bases between. Germline lookup yields CDR1 SGHRS and CDR2 YFSETQ. The CDR3 totals 17 residues. About this clone: The target antigen is unknown.

General study points: Naive, central memory and regulatory TCRB repertoires appeared more similar among patients than healthy donors. When Type 1 diabetes patients were examined, their TCRB CDR3s proved moderately but significantly shorter in all four CD4+ subsets. With patients and controls alike, PCR might favor shorter templates to an equal degree.

What was sequenced was naive CD4+ T cells from blood. The V call is TRBV5-1, the J call TRBJ2-2, with D possibly TRBD2 on 5 matching bases. This TCR came from a man aged 18 to 35 with type 1 diabetes. The CDR3 loop is CASSSWVPEGSTGELFF. The CDR3 bases are TGCGCCAGCAGCTCCTGGGTTCCAGAGGGATCCACCGGGGAGCTGTTTTTT.